These 3 T cell receptor beta chains were all obtained from the same sample, sequenced in a study of T cell responses to AZD1222 COVID-19 vaccine. Generated by immunoSEQ multiplex PCR, the TCRdb table keeps only in-frame clones and is missing some. The sample holds about 160,000 clones, roughly 94% seen once. The specimen was peripheral blood, collected 28 days after the second AZD1222 dose. The receptors stem from an adult who received the AZD1222 COVID-19 vaccine.

The chain recombines TRBV18 with TRBJ1-2; the match to TRBD1 covers 8 bases. J lost 8 bases, V lost 6 bases, and 5 bases had no gene match. Germline-derived CDR1 and CDR2 are KGHSH and LQKENI. CDR3 length: 12 residues. CDR3 DNA: TGTGCCAGCTCTGCGACAGGGGACGGCTACACCTTC. It translates to CASSATGDGYTF.

This chain connects TRBV6-5 to TRBJ1-1; D is perhaps TRBD1 (6 bases). Germline V lookup: CDR1 MNHEY, CDR2 SVGAGI. The CDR3 extends over 13 amino acids. The V and J ends lost 5 bases and 4 bases respectively, with 11 bases between them. The DNA for the CDR3 is TGTGCCAGCAGTCTCCTGGGGGCCACTGAAGCTTTCTTT. Its translation is CASSLLGATEAFF.

The genes are TRBV7-8 and TRBJ1-5; D perhaps matches TRBD1 (6 bases). The CDR3 sequence is 15 residues long. The V gene lost 3 bases and the J gene lost 3 bases, with 12 bases spanning the gap. The germline V gene encodes CDR1 SGHVS and CDR2 FQNEAQ. CDR3 region: CASSFGGAYNQPQHF. CDR3 nucleotides: TGTGCCAGCAGCTTCGGGGGGGCCTACAATCAGCCCCAGCATTTT.